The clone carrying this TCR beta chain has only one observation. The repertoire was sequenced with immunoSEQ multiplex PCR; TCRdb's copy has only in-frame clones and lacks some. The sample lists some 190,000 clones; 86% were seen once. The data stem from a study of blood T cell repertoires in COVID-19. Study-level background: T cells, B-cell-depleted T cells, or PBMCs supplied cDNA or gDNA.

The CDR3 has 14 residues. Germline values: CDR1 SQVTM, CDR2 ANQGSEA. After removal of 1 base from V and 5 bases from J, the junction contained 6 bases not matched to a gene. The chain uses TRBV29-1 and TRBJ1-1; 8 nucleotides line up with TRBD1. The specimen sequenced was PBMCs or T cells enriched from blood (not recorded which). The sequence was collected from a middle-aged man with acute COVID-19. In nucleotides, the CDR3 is TGCAGCGTTGAAGTCGCAACAGGGGGAACTGAAGCTTTCTTT. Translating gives CSVEVATGGTEAFF.